The 9 T cell receptor beta chains listed next were all sequenced from one sample in a study of blood T cell repertoires in COVID-19. The protocol was immunoSEQ multiplex PCR, while the TCRdb copy is restricted to in-frame clones and leaves out a portion. The sample shows around 430,000 clones, around 88% of them seen only once. The material sequenced was peripheral blood. All receptors derive from a woman aged 50 to 65 with COVID-19, enrolled during active disease.

The chain is built from TRBV30 and TRBJ1-2; weak D call: TRBD1 (6 bases). The germline gives CDR1 GTSNPN, CDR2 SVGIG (reference sequence). The CDR3 consists of 14 residues. The ends were cut back, 2 bases at V and 7 bases at J, with 17 bases in the middle. The CDR3 is CAWSSGVPASGYTF. CDR3 bases: TGTGCCTGGAGTTCAGGGGTTCCCGCTTCTGGCTACACCTTC.

The rearrangement uses TRBV5-1 and TRBJ2-7, with a possible D match to TRBD2 (6 bases). The V and J ends lost 3 bases and 5 bases respectively, with 18 bases between them. CDR1 SGHRS and CDR2 YFSETQ come from the germline V gene. The CDR3 loop spans 15 amino acids. CDR3 in amino acids: CASSWRDPLDNEQYF. The CDR3 DNA is TGCGCCAGCAGCTGGAGGGACCCACTAGACAACGAGCAGTACTTC.

This chain joins TRBV11-3 and TRBJ2-1; 14 bases are shared with TRBD2. J was trimmed by 6 bases and V by 5 bases; bases with no gene match: 3. The CDR3 has 15 amino acids. The germline CDR1 and CDR2 sequences are SGHNT and YENEEA. The CDR3: CASSIGTSGGNEQFF. CDR3 coding DNA: TGTGCCAGCAGCATCGGGACTAGCGGGGGCAATGAGCAGTTCTTC.

The chain recombines TRBV6-5 with TRBJ2-7; 9 bases match TRBD2. Germline lookup yields CDR1 MNHEY and CDR2 SVGAGI. Trimming at V came to 6 bases and at J to 3 bases, leaving 9 bases not matched to a gene. CDR3 length equals 15 residues. The CDR3: CASRPLAGLDYEQYF. The CDR3 bases are TGTGCCAGCAGACCTCTAGCGGGGTTGGACTACGAGCAGTACTTC.

This clone was observed once. J is TRBJ2-7 and V is TRBV5-1, with TRBD2 matching 9 bases. The V gene's germline CDR1 is SGHRS and CDR2 YFSETQ. The trim removed 6 bases at V and 6 bases at J, leaving 13 bases unmatched. CDR3 length: 15 amino acids. CDR3 loop: CASTPLGLAGGEQYF. In DNA form, the CDR3 reads TGCGCCAGCACCCCCTTGGGACTAGCAGGAGGCGAGCAGTACTTC.

This chain connects TRBV5-1 to TRBJ1-5; D call uncertain. This CDR3 contains 13 residues. The V gene lost 4 bases and the J gene lost 3 bases, with 8 bases spanning the gap. Germline assignment: CDR1 SGHRS and CDR2 YFSETQ. The CDR3, as DNA: TGCGCCAGCAGCACGGACTACAATCAGCCCCAGCATTTT. It specifies CASSTDYNQPQHF.

CDR3 in amino acids: CASKTPTENYGYTF. The CDR3 DNA reads TGTGCCAGCAAAACCCCGACAGAGAACTATGGCTACACCTTC. J is TRBJ1-2 and V is TRBV28; possible D gene TRBD1, 5 bases. Germline CDR1 and CDR2: MDHEN and SYDVKM. Trimming removed 7 bases from V and 2 bases from J, with 14 bases in between. CDR3 length: 14 residues.

V gene TRBV28 combines with J gene TRBJ1-2; 9 nucleotides line up with TRBD1. Looked up from germline, CDR1 is MDHEN and CDR2 is SYDVKM. This CDR3 region has 14 residues. J was trimmed by 8 bases and V by 8 bases; bases with no gene match: 12. The CDR3 region is CASLSGTGFFGYTF. CDR3 sequence (DNA): TGTGCCAGCCTGTCCGGGACAGGGTTCTTCGGCTACACCTTC.

The chain has TRBV30 and TRBJ2-3; TRBD2 agrees at 10 bases. Per germline, CDR1 GTSNPN and CDR2 SVGIG (reference sequence). This CDR3 is 15 amino acids long. V dropped 1 base and J dropped 3; count of bases not matched to a gene: 4. The CDR3 here is CAWSGLAGVTDTQYF. The DNA of the CDR3 is TGTGCCTGGAGTGGGCTAGCGGGGGTGACAGATACGCAGTATTTT.